A single sample is the source of the 24 T cell receptor beta chains below, sequenced in a study of blood T cell repertoires in COVID-19. The repertoire was sequenced with immunoSEQ multiplex PCR; TCRdb's copy has only in-frame clones and lacks some. This table has some 700,000 clones, 80% to 90% appearing once. Source material: peripheral blood. The receptors originated from a woman between 18 and 29 years old with acute or convalescent COVID-19.

This chain links TRBV29-1 with TRBJ1-1, with D possibly TRBD1 on 5 matching bases. Germline CDR1 and CDR2: SQVTM and ANQGSEA. The CDR3 extends over 13 amino acids. The germline V and J ends were trimmed by 5 bases and 6 bases, with 16 bases remaining between them. The CDR3: CSVRWWGGAEAFF. CDR3 nucleotides: TGCAGCGTTAGATGGTGGGGAGGGGCTGAAGCTTTCTTT.

The CDR3 here is CASSLGHRGGNQPQHF. For the CDR3, the DNA is TGTGCCAGCAGCTTGGGGCACAGGGGTGGCAATCAGCCCCAGCATTTT. The chain employs TRBV5-6 and TRBJ1-5; 7 bases align to TRBD1. The CDR3 has 16 residues. The V and J ends lost 0 bases and 2 bases, in that order; junction bases with no gene match: 5. From germline, CDR1 is SGHDT and CDR2 YYEEEE.

V usage is TRBV13 and J usage is TRBJ1-6; no clear D gene. V lost 5 bases and J lost 7, with 9 bases in between. Germline CDR1 PRHDT, CDR2 FYEKMQ (reference sequence). CDR3 length: 13 residues. The CDR3 loop is CASSLSPNSPLHF. The CDR3 nucleotides are TGTGCCAGCAGCCTGAGCCCGAATTCACCCCTCCACTTT.

J is TRBJ1-3 and V is TRBV12-3 or TRBV12-4, with D unresolved. The CDR3 is made up of 11 amino acids. Trimming shortened V by 7 bases and J by 8 bases, and 9 bases separated the two germline ends. CDR3 protein: CASTLRDTIYF. In DNA form, the CDR3 reads TGTGCCAGCACCCTGAGGGACACCATATATTTT.

This clone occurred once. The V call is TRBV6-4, the J call TRBJ2-3; 8 positions match TRBD2. Germline trimming cut 3 bases from V and 5 bases from J; bases unmatched to any gene: 4. The CDR3 is 14 residues long. The germline V gene encodes CDR1 MRHNA and CDR2 SNTAGT. In nucleotides, the CDR3 is TGTGCCAGCAGTGAAGCGGGGGATGGAGATACGCAGTATTTT. Translating it yields CASSEAGDGDTQYF.

This clone has a handful of counts. V and J are TRBV12-5 and TRBJ2-7; 9 bases align to TRBD1. The CDR3 consists of 15 residues. Losses at the gene ends were 5 bases for V and 2 bases for J; bases not matched to a gene: 7. Germline CDR1 is LGHNT and CDR2 is FRNRAP. CDR3 sequence reads: CASGLTRDRAYEQYF. Written as DNA, the CDR3 is TGTGCTAGTGGTCTCACCCGGGACAGGGCCTACGAGCAGTACTTC.

This chain connects TRBV4-3 to TRBJ2-2; D not resolved. CDR3 length: 16 residues. Trimming shortened V by 4 bases and J by 4 bases, and 16 bases separated the two germline ends. Looked up from germline, CDR1 is LGHNA and CDR2 is YSLEER. CDR3 sequence reads: CASSLVRLFSTGELFF. The CDR3 coding sequence is TGCGCCAGCAGCCTCGTCCGCCTATTTTCCACCGGGGAGCTGTTTTTT.

The chain links TRBV24-1 to TRBJ1-1; D unclear. Germline V gene sequence: CDR1 KGHDR, CDR2 SFDVKD. The CDR3 loop spans 12 amino acids. V was pared by 5 bases and J by 1 base, with 4 bases between. The DNA of the CDR3 is TGTGCCACCAGTGGGCAGAACACTGAAGCTTTCTTT. Translating gives CATSGQNTEAFF.

Notes on this clone: The sample has other DNA sequences that encode this CDR3 too. This sequence joins TRBV9 and TRBJ1-4; no definite D call. Germline V gene lookup returns CDR1 SGDLS and CDR2 YYNGEE. The ends were cut back, 4 bases at V and 8 bases at J, with 12 bases in the middle. The CDR3 is 13 amino acids. CDR3 region: CASSPWAREKLFF. CDR3 in DNA: TGTGCCAGCAGCCCCTGGGCCCGGGAAAAACTGTTTTTT. The full variable domain, rest sourced from reference TRBV9 and TRBJ1-4, is DSGVTQTPKHLITATGQRVTLRCSPRSGDLSVYWYQQSLDQGLQFLIQYYNGEERAKGNILERFSAQQFPDLHSELNLSSLELGDSALYFCASSPWAREKLFFGSGTQLSVL.

This sequence joins TRBV6-1 and TRBJ1-6, with D perhaps matching TRBD1 (6 bases). Germline V gene lookup returns CDR1 MNHNS and CDR2 SASEGT. The V and J ends lost 0 bases and 2 bases respectively, with 20 bases between them. The CDR3 runs to 20 residues. CDR3: CASSEAWDNLPVAYNSPLHF. CDR3 DNA: TGTGCCAGCAGTGAAGCGTGGGACAATCTACCGGTGGCCTATAATTCACCCCTCCACTTT.

This rearrangement joins TRBV24-1 to TRBJ2-3, with TRBD1 matching 9 bases. Per the germline V gene, CDR1 is KGHDR and CDR2 is SFDVKD. The CDR3 sequence is 16 residues long. V dropped 4 bases and J dropped 6; count of bases not matched to a gene: 10. The CDR3 region has the DNA TGTGCCACCAGTGACCCCGGGACAGGGTTCCTTGATACGCAGTATTTT. As protein: CATSDPGTGFLDTQYF.

The chain combines TRBV5-6 with TRBJ2-7; perhaps TRBD1 as D (6 bases). The CDR3 consists of 12 residues. V lost 5 bases and J lost 3, with 9 bases in between. Germline V gives CDR1 SGHDT, CDR2 YYEEEE. As DNA, the CDR3 is TGTGCCAGCAGTCGGGACAACTACGAGCAGTACTTC. Translated, it gives CASSRDNYEQYF.

The rearrangement joins TRBV4-1 to TRBJ2-3; no reliable D call. This CDR3 region has 14 residues. Looked up from germline, CDR1 is MGHRA and CDR2 is YSYEKL. V dropped 10 bases and J dropped 4 bases, with 18 bases sitting between them. The CDR3 is CAIRSSVSADTQYF. In DNA, the CDR3 is TGCGCCATACGAAGTAGTGTCAGCGCAGATACGCAGTATTTT.

CDR3 bases: TGCGCCAGCAGCCAAGGAGGCCGAGTTCTTAATGAAAAACTGTTTTTT. This translates into CASSQGGRVLNEKLFF. This chain links TRBV4-1 with TRBJ1-4; no definite D call. V was pared by 1 base and J by 4 bases, with 13 bases between. Germline lookup yields CDR1 MGHRA and CDR2 YSYEKL. The CDR3 runs to 16 residues.

This clone was detected only once. The chain joins TRBV27 to TRBJ1-1, with a possible D match to TRBD1 (5 bases). The germline V gene has CDR1 MNHEY and CDR2 SMNVEV (reference sequence). The CDR3 contains 14 residues. The V and J ends lost 7 bases and 2 bases respectively, with 14 bases between them. DNA of the CDR3: TGTGCCAGCAAGGGGAATCAGGAAAACACTGAAGCTTTCTTT. Translation gives CASKGNQENTEAFF.

The V call is TRBV5-1, the J call TRBJ2-5; perhaps TRBD2 as D (7 bases). This CDR3 contains 15 residues. Trimming pared 0 bases from V and 4 bases from J, leaving 13 bases between. Germline CDR1 is SGHRS and CDR2 is YFSETQ. DNA of the CDR3: TGCGCCAGCAGCTTGGATGCGGGGGCACGAGAGACCCAGTACTTC. Protein: CASSLDAGARETQYF.

The rearrangement joins TRBV5-1 to TRBJ1-1; D may be TRBD1 (6 bases). The CDR3 extends over 15 amino acids. Per germline, CDR1 SGHRS and CDR2 YFSETQ. V was trimmed by 4 bases and J by 0 bases, leaving 13 bases between them. The CDR3 reads CASSPKTGLNTEAFF. CDR3 sequence (DNA): TGCGCCAGCAGCCCAAAGACAGGCCTGAACACTGAAGCTTTCTTT.

The J gene is TRBJ1-3, the V gene TRBV19; the D gene is possibly TRBD1 (6 bases). The CDR3 sequence is 15 residues long. Germline CDR1 LNHDA, CDR2 SQIVND (reference sequence). Between the trimmed V and J ends, which lost 5 bases and 0 bases, there was a span of 11 bases. CDR3 region: CASSYRATSGNTIYF. The CDR3 region has the DNA TGTGCCAGTAGTTACAGGGCGACCTCTGGAAACACCATATATTTT.

Comment on this clone: Since no conserved phenylalanine or tryptophan closes the CDR3, a read error is the likely cause. The genes are TRBV27 and TRBJ1-2; D ambiguous. V lost 3 bases, J lost 10 bases, and 15 bases lay in between. CDR3 length equals 13 residues. Looked up from germline, CDR1 is MNHEY and CDR2 is SMNVEV (reference sequence). The CDR3, as DNA: TGTGCCAGCAGTTTGGTATCGGGGTACCCCTACACCCTC. Translation: CASSLVSGYPYTL.

Points on this clone: The same CDR3 can be traced to other DNA sequences in this sample. The rearrangement joins TRBV24-1 to TRBJ1-2, with 11 positions matching TRBD1. From germline, CDR1 is KGHDR and CDR2 SFDVKD. With 2 bases clipped from V and 3 bases from J, the junction kept 1 base outside the gene matches. This CDR3 spans 15 amino acids. The CDR3 DNA reads TGTGCCACCAGTGATTCGGGACAGGGGGACTATGGCTACACCTTC. Its translation: CATSDSGQGDYGYTF.

The rearrangement links TRBV29-1 to TRBJ2-7; D remains ambiguous. The germline CDR1 and CDR2 sequences are SQVTM and ANQGSEA. This CDR3 region has 14 residues. The ends were cut back, 1 base at V and 1 base at J, with 11 bases in the middle. The CDR3 reads CSVEGLLGSYEQYF. In DNA form, the CDR3 reads TGCAGCGTTGAAGGACTCCTTGGATCCTACGAGCAGTACTTC.

The rearrangement uses TRBV6-4 and TRBJ2-7; D is undetermined. In germline, CDR1 is MRHNA, CDR2 SNTAGT. Trimming stripped 6 bases from V and 0 bases from J, with 6 bases between. The CDR3 is 12 residues long. CDR3 loop: CASRYSSYEQYF. As DNA, the CDR3 is TGTGCCAGCAGGTACAGCTCCTACGAGCAGTACTTC.

V usage is TRBV12-5 and J usage is TRBJ1-1; D gene unclear. The germline V gene encodes CDR1 LGHNT and CDR2 FRNRAP. The CDR3 totals 14 residues. V shed 1 base and J shed 0 bases, with 6 bases lying between them. Here the CDR3 DNA reads TGTGCTAGTGGTTTGGGTTCAATGAACACTGAAGCTTTCTTT. As protein: CASGLGSMNTEAFF.

This rearrangement joins TRBV29-1 to TRBJ1-2; D ambiguous. Trimming took off 4 bases at V and 0 bases at J, with 15 bases between the two ends. The CDR3 is made up of 15 amino acids. The germline CDR1 and CDR2 sequences are SQVTM and ANQGSEA. The CDR3 sequence is CSVATGNTANYGYTF. CDR3 DNA sequence: TGCAGCGTTGCTACGGGGAATACAGCTAACTATGGCTACACCTTC. Looking up the rest from reference TRBV29-1 and TRBJ1-2 gives the full variable domain: SAVISQKPSRDICQRGTSLTIQCQVDSQVTMMFWYRQQPGQSLTLIATANQGSEATYESGFVIDKFPISRPNLTFSTLTVSNMSPEDSSIYLCSVATGNTANYGYTFGSGTRLTVV.